This TCR beta chain was identified during a study of T cell repertoires in cytomegalovirus infection. The wider study: An indication of both CMV infection and matching HLA type came from public TCR beta signatures. Broader study findings: There were carriers of CMV plus the relevant HLA, and cumulative public TCR beta family frequency identified them.

This clonotype has at least ten counts. Its target is unknown. Each CDR3 protein gets one entry after TCRdb re-called the reads with MiXCR. The data hold 250,000 or so distinct CDR3 sequences, with 9.1% observed a single time. The ends lost 0 bases at V and 13 bases at J; junction bases unmatched: 6. Germline V gene data show CDR1 as DFQATT and CDR2 as SNEGSKA (reference sequence). The CDR3 consists of 12 residues. The source is a human donor in good health (CMV status not recorded). Some clones in this sample may be carry-over from other donors' samples. V gene TRBV20-1 combines with J gene TRBJ2-1; 7 bases agree with TRBD1. Source material: PBMCs. This CDR3 reads CSARDEGAVQFF. The CDR3 region has the DNA TGCAGTGCTAGAGATGAGGGGGCAGTACAGTTCTTC.